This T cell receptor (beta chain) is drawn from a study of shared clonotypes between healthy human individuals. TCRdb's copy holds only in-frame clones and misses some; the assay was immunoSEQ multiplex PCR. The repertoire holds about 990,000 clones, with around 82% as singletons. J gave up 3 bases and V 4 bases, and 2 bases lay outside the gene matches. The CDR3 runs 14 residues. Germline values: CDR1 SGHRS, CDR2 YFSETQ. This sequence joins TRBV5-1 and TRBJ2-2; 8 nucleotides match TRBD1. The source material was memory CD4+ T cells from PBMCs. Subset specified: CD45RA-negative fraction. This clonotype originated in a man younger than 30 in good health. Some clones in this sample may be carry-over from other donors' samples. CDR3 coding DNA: TGCGCCAGCAGCAAGACAGGGGACACCGGGGAGCTGTTTTTT. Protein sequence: CASSKTGDTGELFF.